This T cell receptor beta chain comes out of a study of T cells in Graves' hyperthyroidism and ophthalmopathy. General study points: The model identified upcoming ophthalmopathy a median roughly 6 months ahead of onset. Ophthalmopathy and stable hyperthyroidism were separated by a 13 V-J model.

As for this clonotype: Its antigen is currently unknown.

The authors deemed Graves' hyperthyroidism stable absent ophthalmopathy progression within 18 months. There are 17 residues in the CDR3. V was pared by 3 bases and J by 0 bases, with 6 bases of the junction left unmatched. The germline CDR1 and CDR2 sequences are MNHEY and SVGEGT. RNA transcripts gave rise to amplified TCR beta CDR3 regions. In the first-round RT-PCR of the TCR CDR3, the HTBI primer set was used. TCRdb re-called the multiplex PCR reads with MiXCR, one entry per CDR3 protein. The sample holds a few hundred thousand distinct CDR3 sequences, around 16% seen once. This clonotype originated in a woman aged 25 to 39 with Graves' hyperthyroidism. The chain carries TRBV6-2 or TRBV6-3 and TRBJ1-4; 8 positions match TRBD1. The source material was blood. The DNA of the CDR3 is TGTGCCAGCAGTTATCGGGACAGGACCTCAACTAATGAAAAACTGTTTTTT. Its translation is CASSYRDRTSTNEKLFF.